Following are 17 T cell receptor beta chains from one sample sequenced in a study of beta chain features in type 1 diabetes. Expressed TCRB transcripts were sequenced because the isolated RNA had all been reverse transcribed beforehand. Using immunoSEQ multiplex PCR, the repertoire was profiled, and TCRdb retains in-frame clones only, with some absent. Of roughly 400,000 clones detected, less than 15% appear once; the ten largest clones hold approximately 0.019%. The sequenced sample consisted of naive CD4+ T cells from blood. The origin of the receptors is a woman under 30 in good health.

This clone turned up a few times. This chain connects TRBV27 to TRBJ2-7; TRBD2 aligns across 10 bases. Germline V gives CDR1 MNHEY, CDR2 SMNVEV (reference sequence). V shed 10 bases and J 0 bases; nucleotides not matched to a gene: 3. The CDR3 extends over 13 amino acids. CDR3 sequence: CATRLAGSYEQYF. CDR3 in DNA: TGTGCCACCAGACTAGCGGGCTCCTACGAGCAGTACTTC.

The chain combines TRBV19 with TRBJ2-6; D not certain. Germline V lookup: CDR1 LNHDA, CDR2 SQIVND (reference sequence). With 2 bases removed from V and 5 bases from J, the gap between germline ends came to 7 bases. The length of the CDR3 is 14 residues. CDR3 in DNA: TGTGCCAGTAGTATATACCAGAGGGCCAACGTCCTGACTTTC. Residues: CASSIYQRANVLTF.

This clone came up a few times. Additional DNA sequences in this sample encode the identical CDR3. V and J are TRBV30 and TRBJ1-5, with no clear D. V dropped 1 base and J dropped 2 bases, with 6 bases sitting between them. CDR1 is GTSNPN and CDR2 is SVGIG in the germline V gene (reference sequence). The CDR3 runs 13 residues. CDR3 amino acids: CAWSEQGNQPQHF. DNA for the CDR3: TGTGCCTGGAGTGAGCAGGGCAATCAGCCCCAGCATTTT.

The gene calls are TRBV29-1 and TRBJ2-3, with TRBD1 matching over 8 bases. With 3 bases clipped from V and 0 bases from J, the junction kept 2 bases outside the gene matches. Germline CDR1 is SQVTM and CDR2 is ANQGSEA. This CDR3 region has 14 residues. Here the CDR3 DNA reads TGCAGCGTTGAGAGGACAGGGAGCACAGATACGCAGTATTTT. Amino acids: CSVERTGSTDTQYF.

V gene TRBV7-6 combines with J gene TRBJ2-7, with 7 bases identical to TRBD1. The CDR3 is 15 residues long. After removal of 5 bases from V and 1 base from J, the junction contained 8 bases not matched to a gene. Germline V gives CDR1 SGHVS, CDR2 FNYEAQ. The CDR3 spells CASSPTRQGSYEQYF. The CDR3 bases are TGTGCCAGCAGCCCGACACGACAGGGTTCCTACGAGCAGTACTTC.

This clone has a handful of counts. The V gene is TRBV30, the J gene TRBJ2-6; 7 positions agree with TRBD1. V lost 2 bases to trimming and J lost 2 bases; unmatched junction nucleotides: 3. Germline-derived CDR1 and CDR2 are GTSNPN and SVGIG (reference sequence). CDR3 size: 15 residues. The CDR3 reads CAWSLDRAGANVLTF. CDR3 DNA sequence: TGTGCCTGGAGTCTCGACAGGGCTGGGGCCAACGTCCTGACTTTC.

The gene calls are TRBV19 and TRBJ2-7; 8 bases line up with TRBD1. The length of the CDR3 is 15 residues. Trimming at V came to 1 base and at J to 6 bases, leaving 8 bases not matched to a gene. Germline assignment: CDR1 LNHDA and CDR2 SQIVND (reference sequence). For the CDR3, the DNA is TGTGCCAGTAGTATAGGTCGGACAGGGATCGGCGAGCAGTACTTC. This sequence encodes CASSIGRTGIGEQYF.

This clone was seen a handful of times. The chain uses TRBV4-1 and TRBJ2-1; possible D gene TRBD2, 6 bases. The CDR3 has 14 residues. V was pared by 5 bases and J by 10 bases, with 18 bases between. Germline assignment: CDR1 MGHRA and CDR2 YSYEKL. CDR3 sequence reads: CASSAGIVRDEQFF. The CDR3 nucleotides read TGCGCCAGCAGCGCCGGAATAGTGCGGGACGAGCAGTTCTTC.

This clone occurred a few times. The chain uses TRBV4-2 and TRBJ2-7; D is ambiguous. Germline V gives CDR1 LGHNA, CDR2 YNFKEQ. Trimming shortened V by 0 bases and J by 2 bases, and 14 bases separated the two germline ends. The CDR3 is made up of 16 amino acids. The CDR3 is CASSQESRLSPYEQYF. CDR3 bases: TGTGCCAGCAGCCAAGAATCGAGACTGTCCCCCTACGAGCAGTACTTC.

The chain links TRBV9 to TRBJ2-1; maybe TRBD2 (5 bases). The CDR3 sequence is 15 residues long. Germline V CDR1 and CDR2: SGDLS, YYNGEE. Trimming removed 4 bases from V and 3 bases from J, with 14 bases in between. The CDR3 spells CASSPRDSYYNEQFF. In nucleotides, the CDR3 is TGTGCCAGCAGCCCCCGGGATAGCTACTACAATGAGCAGTTCTTC. The full variable domain, with the rest looked up from reference TRBV9 and TRBJ2-1, is DSGVTQTPKHLITATGQRVTLRCSPRSGDLSVYWYQQSLDQGLQFLIQYYNGEERAKGNILERFSAQQFPDLHSELNLSSLELGDSALYFCASSPRDSYYNEQFFGPGTRLTVL.

The rearrangement uses TRBV5-1 and TRBJ2-3; TRBD1 agrees at 8 bases. J gave up 3 bases and V 5 bases, and 8 bases lay outside the gene matches. The CDR3 runs 15 residues. The germline gives CDR1 SGHRS, CDR2 YFSETQ. The CDR3 DNA follows: TGCGCCAGCAGTTTCGGACAGGGTGAAACAGATACGCAGTATTTT. It is translated as CASSFGQGETDTQYF. Using reference TRBV5-1 and TRBJ2-3 for the parts outside the CDR3, the full variable domain is KAGVTQTPRYLIKTRGQQVTLSCSPISGHRSVSWYQQTPGQGLQFLFEYFSETQRNKGNFPGRFSGRQFSNSRSEMNVSTLELGDSALYLCASSFGQGETDTQYFGPGTRLTVL.

This clone occurred a few times. The J gene is TRBJ2-1, the V gene TRBV9; a weak D match, TRBD2 (5 bases). CDR1 is SGDLS, CDR2 YYNGEE, per germline. CDR3 length equals 16 residues. The ends were cut back, 0 bases at V and 0 bases at J, with 10 bases in the middle. The CDR3 reads CASSVGSGSSYNEQFF. The CDR3 nucleotides read TGTGCCAGCAGCGTAGGGAGCGGTAGCTCCTACAATGAGCAGTTCTTC.

This chain joins TRBV10-3 and TRBJ2-7; the match to TRBD1 covers 7 bases. The germline V gene has CDR1 ENHRY and CDR2 SYGVKD. V trimming: 3 bases; J trimming: 3 bases; junction bases outside the gene matches: 8. This CDR3 region has 15 residues. The CDR3 reads CAISEKQGRVYEQYF. The CDR3 nucleotides read TGTGCCATCAGTGAAAAACAGGGGAGAGTCTACGAGCAGTACTTC.

This chain joins TRBV20-1 and TRBJ2-5, with TRBD2 matching 8 bases. CDR1 and CDR2 from the germline V gene are DFQATT and SNEGSKA (reference sequence). The V segment lost 6 bases and the J segment 13 bases; nucleotides outside the gene matches: 10. The CDR3 is made up of 11 amino acids. CDR3 DNA: TGCAGTGCGCCCGGGAGGGGCTCGCGGTACTTC. Protein product: CSAPGRGSRYF.

This chain joins TRBV6-5 and TRBJ2-2; D might be TRBD2 (5 bases). V gave up 6 bases and J gave up 1 base, with 12 bases separating them. The CDR3 spans 15 residues. Germline CDR1 and CDR2: MNHEY and SVGAGI. The CDR3 sequence is CASRTPRGNTGELFF. CDR3 nucleotides: TGTGCCAGCAGGACCCCTCGGGGGAACACCGGGGAGCTGTTTTTT.

The V gene is TRBV4-3, the J gene TRBJ2-4; D possibly corresponds to TRBD2 (5 bases). CDR3 length: 13 amino acids. CDR1 LGHNA and CDR2 YSLEER come from the germline V gene. Trimming shortened V by 1 base and J by 7 bases, and 8 bases separated the two germline ends. The CDR3 protein is CASSQGEQNIQYF. For the CDR3, the DNA is TGCGCCAGCAGCCAAGGGGAGCAGAACATTCAGTACTTC.

The chain carries TRBV7-2 and TRBJ1-1; a weak D match, TRBD1 (5 bases). V lost 5 bases and J lost 3, with 10 bases in between. The CDR3 consists of 13 residues. Germline CDR1 reads SGHTA; CDR2 reads FQGNSA. Here the CDR3 reads CASSNRLHTEAFF. Written as DNA, the CDR3 is TGTGCCAGCAGCAACAGGCTACACACTGAAGCTTTCTTT.